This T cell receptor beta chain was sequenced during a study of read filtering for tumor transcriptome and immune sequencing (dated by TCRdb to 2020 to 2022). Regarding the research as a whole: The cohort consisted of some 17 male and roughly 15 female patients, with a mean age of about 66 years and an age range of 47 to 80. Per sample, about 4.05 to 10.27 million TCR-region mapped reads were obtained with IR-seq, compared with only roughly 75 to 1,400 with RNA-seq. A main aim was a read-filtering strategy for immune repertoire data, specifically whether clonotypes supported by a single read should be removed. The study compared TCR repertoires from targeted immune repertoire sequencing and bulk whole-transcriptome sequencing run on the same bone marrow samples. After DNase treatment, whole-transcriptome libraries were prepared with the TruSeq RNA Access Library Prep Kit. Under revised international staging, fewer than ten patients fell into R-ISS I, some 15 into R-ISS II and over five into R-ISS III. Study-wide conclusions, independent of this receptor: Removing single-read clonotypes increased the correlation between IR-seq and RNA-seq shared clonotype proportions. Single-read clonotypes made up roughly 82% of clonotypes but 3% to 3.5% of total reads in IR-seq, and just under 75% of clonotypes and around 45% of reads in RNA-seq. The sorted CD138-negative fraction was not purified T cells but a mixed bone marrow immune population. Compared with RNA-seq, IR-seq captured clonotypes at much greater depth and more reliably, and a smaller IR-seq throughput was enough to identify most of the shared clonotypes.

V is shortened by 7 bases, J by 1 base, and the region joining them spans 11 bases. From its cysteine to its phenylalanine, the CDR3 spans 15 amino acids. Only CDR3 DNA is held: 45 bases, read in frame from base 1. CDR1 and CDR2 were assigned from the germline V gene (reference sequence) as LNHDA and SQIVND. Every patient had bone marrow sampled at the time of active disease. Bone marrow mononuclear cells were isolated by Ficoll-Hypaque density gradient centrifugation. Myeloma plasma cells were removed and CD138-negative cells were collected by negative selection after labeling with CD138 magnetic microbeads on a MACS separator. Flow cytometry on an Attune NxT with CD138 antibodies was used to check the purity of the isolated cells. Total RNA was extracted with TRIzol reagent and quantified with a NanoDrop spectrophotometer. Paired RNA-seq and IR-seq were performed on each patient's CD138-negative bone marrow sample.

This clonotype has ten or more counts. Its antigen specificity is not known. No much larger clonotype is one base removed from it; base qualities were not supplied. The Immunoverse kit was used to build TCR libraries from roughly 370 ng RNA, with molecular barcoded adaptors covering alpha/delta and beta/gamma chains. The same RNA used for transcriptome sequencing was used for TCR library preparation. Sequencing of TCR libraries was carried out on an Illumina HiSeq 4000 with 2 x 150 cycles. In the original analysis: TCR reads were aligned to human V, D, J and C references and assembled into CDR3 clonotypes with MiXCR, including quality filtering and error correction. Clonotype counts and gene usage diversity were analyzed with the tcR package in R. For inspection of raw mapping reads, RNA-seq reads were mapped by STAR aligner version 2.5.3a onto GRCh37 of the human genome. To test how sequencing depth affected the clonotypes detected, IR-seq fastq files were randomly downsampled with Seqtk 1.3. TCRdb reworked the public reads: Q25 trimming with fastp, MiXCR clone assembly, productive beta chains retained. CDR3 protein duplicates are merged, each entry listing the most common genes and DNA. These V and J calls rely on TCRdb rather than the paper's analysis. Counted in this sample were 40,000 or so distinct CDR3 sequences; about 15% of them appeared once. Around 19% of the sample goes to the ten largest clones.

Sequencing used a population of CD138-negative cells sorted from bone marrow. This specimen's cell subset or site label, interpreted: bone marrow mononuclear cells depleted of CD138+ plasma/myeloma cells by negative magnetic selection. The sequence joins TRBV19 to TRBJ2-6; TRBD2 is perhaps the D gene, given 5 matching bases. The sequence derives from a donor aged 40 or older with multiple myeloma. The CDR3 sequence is CASKLGGSGANVLTF. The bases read TGTGCCAGTAAACTGGGCGGGTCTGGGGCCAACGTCCTGACTTTC. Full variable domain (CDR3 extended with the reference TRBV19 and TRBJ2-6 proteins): DGGITQSPKYLFRKEGQNVTLSCEQNLNHDAMYWYRQDPGQGLRLIYYSQIVNDFQKGDIAEGYSVSREKKESFPLTVTSAQKNPTAFYLCASKLGGSGANVLTFGAGSRLTVL.